Listed below are T cell receptor beta chains from one sample, sequenced in a study of T cell responses to AZD1222 COVID-19 vaccine. Sequencing was performed with immunoSEQ multiplex PCR; in TCRdb, only in-frame clones are kept and a portion is missing. The sample shows about 150,000 clones, more than 85% of them seen only once. Source: peripheral blood, taken 28 days after the second AZD1222 dose. All receptors come from an adult who received the AZD1222 COVID-19 vaccine. The CDR3 runs from the conserved cysteine through the conserved F or W. A D gene is named only where the DNA matches it firmly. Size tells how often a clone was seen (once, few, many) or the class of an expanded clone, and some rows leave it out.

d_call	clone_size	v_call	j_call	cdr3_aa	cdr3_nt
.	.	TRBV19	TRBJ1-5	CASSQGLLQPQHF	TGTGCCAGTAGTCAGGGTTTGCTTCAGCCCCAGCATTTT
TRBD2	.	TRBV5-1	TRBJ2-7	CASSLTSGRLYEQYF	TGCGCCAGCAGCTTAACTAGCGGGCGGCTCTACGAGCAGTACTTC
TRBD1	.	TRBV2	TRBJ1-2	CASSEVRQGDYGYTF	TGTGCCAGCAGTGAGGTGAGACAGGGAGACTATGGCTACACCTTC
.	few	TRBV28	TRBJ1-5	CASRTGDRDSNQPQHF	TGTGCCAGCAGAACGGGGGACCGTGATAGCAATCAGCCCCAGCATTTT
TRBD2	.	TRBV3-1/TRBV3-2	TRBJ2-1	CASSQVRLAGPTPNEQFF	TGTGCCAGCAGCCAAGTACGACTAGCGGGACCAACCCCCAATGAGCAGTTCTTC
.	.	TRBV4-3	TRBJ2-5	CASSPSALGFREGQETQYF	TGCGCCAGCAGTCCTAGCGCGCTCGGTTTTCGGGAAGGCCAAGAGACCCAGTACTTC
.	.	TRBV27	TRBJ1-2	CASSFTRHHRIYGYTF	TGTGCCAGCAGTTTTACCAGGCATCACCGGATCTATGGCTACACCTTC
.	.	TRBV19	TRBJ2-7	CASRSVSYEQYF	TGTGCCAGTAGGAGCGTTAGCTACGAGCAGTACTTC
.	.	TRBV4-3	TRBJ1-4	CASSRANEKLFF	TGCGCCAGCAGCCGTGCTAATGAAAAACTGTTTTTT
TRBD1	.	TRBV19	TRBJ1-1	CASNPGTGSSFMNTEAFF	TGTGCCAGTAACCCAGGGACAGGATCCTCTTTCATGAACACTGAAGCTTTCTTT
.	.	TRBV29-1	TRBJ2-7	CSARGLSSYEQYF	TGCAGCGCCCGGGGATTAAGCTCCTACGAGCAGTACTTC
.	.	TRBV15	TRBJ2-5	CATSGWTIFRQETQYF	TGTGCCACCAGCGGATGGACAATCTTTCGCCAAGAGACCCAGTACTTC
.	.	TRBV29-1	TRBJ2-7	CSVAGTVLYEQYF	TGCAGCGTCGCCGGGACGGTGCTCTACGAGCAGTACTTC
.	.	TRBV14	TRBJ2-1	CASSLGVMEQFF	TGTGCCAGCAGCCTAGGAGTCATGGAGCAGTTCTTC
.	.	TRBV4-1	TRBJ1-6	CASSQGAAFNNSPLHF	TGCGCCAGCAGCCAAGGGGCGGCCTTTAATAATTCACCCCTCCACTTT
TRBD1	.	TRBV6-6	TRBJ1-6	CASSHRGLNSPLHF	TGTGCCAGCAGCCACAGGGGACTTAATTCACCCCTCCACTTT
TRBD1	.	TRBV3-1/TRBV3-2	TRBJ2-2	CASSQGQGYTGELFF	TGTGCCAGCAGCCAGGGACAGGGTTACACCGGGGAGCTGTTTTTT
TRBD1	.	TRBV29-1	TRBJ1-4	CSVGPGTGTEKLFF	TGCAGCGTGGGCCCGGGGACAGGGACGGAAAAACTGTTTTTT
TRBD2	.	TRBV2	TRBJ2-3	CASSTLAGGLPRTDTQYF	TGTGCCAGCAGTACCCTAGCGGGAGGGCTACCGCGAACAGATACGCAGTATTTT
.	.	TRBV5-1	TRBJ2-3	CASSLKVADTQYF	TGCGCCAGCAGCTTGAAGGTGGCAGATACGCAGTATTTT
.	.	TRBV21-1	TRBJ2-1	CASSQERGPEQFF	TGTGCCAGCAGCCAAGAGCGGGGCCCCGAGCAGTTCTTC
.	.	TRBV7-9	TRBJ2-3	CARQGVGTDTQYF	TGTGCCAGACAGGGCGTAGGCACAGATACGCAGTATTTT
.	.	TRBV19	TRBJ1-2	CASSPGTLANYGYTF	TGTGCCAGTAGTCCGGGGACCTTGGCCAACTATGGCTACACCTTC
.	.	TRBV29-1	TRBJ1-1	CSVEGGNTEAFF	TGCAGCGTTGAGGGGGGGAACACTGAAGCTTTCTTT
.	few	TRBV5-6	TRBJ2-5	CASSLGQGKTQYF	TGTGCCAGCAGCTTGGGGCAGGGAAAGACCCAGTACTTC
.	.	TRBV5-1	TRBJ2-7	CASSLGGFDKVKYEQYF	TGCGCCAGCAGCTTGGGAGGGTTCGATAAGGTTAAATACGAGCAGTACTTC